This T cell receptor (beta chain) was captured in a study of CD8 T cells in ankylosing spondylitis. There are a few counts of this clonotype. TCRdb re-derived calls from the 5' RACE reads in MiXCR, one entry per CDR3 protein. The sample carries more than 150,000 distinct CDR3 sequences, 9.5% to 15% recorded once. Trimming took 0 bases from V and 4 from J; bases not matched to a gene: 6. Looked up from germline, CDR1 is SGHRS and CDR2 is YFSETQ. The CDR3 covers 16 residues. The TCR comes from a male donor with ankylosing spondylitis or in good health (not recorded which). The material sequenced was blood, either unsorted or a sorted T cell fraction (not recorded which). V gene TRBV5-1 combines with J gene TRBJ2-1; TRBD2 aligns across 8 bases. CDR3 amino acids: CASSLVVRGGYNEQFF. CDR3 bases: TGCGCCAGCAGCTTGGTTGTCCGGGGGGGGTACAATGAGCAGTTCTTC.